Included here is one T cell receptor (beta chain) sequence, with context. Bulk PBMC genomic DNA spanned ten immunoSEQ deep plates. Sequenced by immunoSEQ multiplex PCR; TCRdb stores in-frame clones only, minus some. Among some 490,000 clones listed, 60% to 80% were seen once. This sample is drawn from a study of shared clonotypes between healthy human individuals. CDR3 length equals 16 residues. Germline CDR1 and CDR2: MGHRA and YSYEKL. The junction had 4 bases not matched to a gene; V was cut back by 2 bases and J by 4 bases. The sequenced sample was PBMCs. The sequence was obtained from a woman in her thirties or forties in good health. Some clones in this sample may be carry-over from other donors' samples. V gene TRBV4-1 combines with J gene TRBJ2-1, with 11 bases fitting TRBD2. CDR3 residues: CASSQPLAGGYNEQFF. The CDR3 coding sequence is TGCGCCAGCAGCCAACCGTTAGCGGGAGGGTACAATGAGCAGTTCTTC.